This TCR beta chain was observed in a study of blood T cell repertoires in COVID-19. Overall study: Donors in the United States, Italy and Spain gave samples during acute or convalescent COVID-19. PBMCs, B-cell-depleted T cells, or T cells were the source of the cDNA or gDNA that made up the material.

Authors' processing steps: Reference gene primer amplification yielded estimated nucleated cell counts. The table came from immunoSEQ multiplex PCR; TCRdb's copy has only in-frame clones and leaves some out. V, J and clone size derive from that table, while D and trimming were established from the DNA sequence. The sample has 150,000 to 200,000 clones; 90% are singletons. V lost 10 bases to trimming and J lost 2 bases; unmatched junction nucleotides: 17. Per the germline V gene, CDR1 is WNHNN and CDR2 is SYGVQD (reference sequence). This CDR3 is 18 amino acids long. The genes are TRBV10-1 and TRBJ2-5, with TRBD1 identical over 12 bases. The TCR originated in a middle-aged man with acute or convalescent COVID-19. Specimen: peripheral blood. CDR3 nucleotide sequence: TGCGCCATCGAACCGGGACAGGGGGCGCGACGGGGACAAGAGACCCAGTACTTC. Amino acid sequence: CAIEPGQGARRGQETQYF.